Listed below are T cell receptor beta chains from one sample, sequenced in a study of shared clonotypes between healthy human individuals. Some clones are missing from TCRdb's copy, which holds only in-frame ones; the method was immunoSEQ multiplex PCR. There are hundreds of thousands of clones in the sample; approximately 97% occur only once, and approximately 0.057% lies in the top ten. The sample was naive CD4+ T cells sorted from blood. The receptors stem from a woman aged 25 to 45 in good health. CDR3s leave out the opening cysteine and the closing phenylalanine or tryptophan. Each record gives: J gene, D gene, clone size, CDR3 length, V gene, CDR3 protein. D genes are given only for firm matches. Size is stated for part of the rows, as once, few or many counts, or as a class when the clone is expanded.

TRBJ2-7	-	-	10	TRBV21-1	ASSPHSYEQY
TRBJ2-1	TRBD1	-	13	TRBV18	ASSPGQGDYNEQF
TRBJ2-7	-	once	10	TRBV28	ASRTPAREQY
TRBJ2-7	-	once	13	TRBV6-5	ASSYSRLEDYEQY
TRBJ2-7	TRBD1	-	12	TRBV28	ASSPRTGRYEQY
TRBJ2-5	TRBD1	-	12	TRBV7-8	ASSPGQDQETQY
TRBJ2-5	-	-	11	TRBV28	ASSLGPWETQY
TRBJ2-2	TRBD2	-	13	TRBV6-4	ASSAQGLDTGELF
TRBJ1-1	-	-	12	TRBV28	ASSAPDRGTEAF
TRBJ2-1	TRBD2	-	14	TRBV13	ASSSPLAESYNEQF
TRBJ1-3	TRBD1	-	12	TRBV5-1	ASSPGQLGNTIY
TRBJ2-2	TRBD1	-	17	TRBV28	ASSRYLVDRTSNTGELF
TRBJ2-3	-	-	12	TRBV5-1	ASSLPSGTDTQY
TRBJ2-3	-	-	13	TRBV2	ASSDWQTSTDTQY
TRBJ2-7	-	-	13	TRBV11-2	ASSLGRAASYEQY
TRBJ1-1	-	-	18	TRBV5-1	ASSRTLMVVLGARDTEAF
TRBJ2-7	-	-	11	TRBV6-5	ASSQTPTYEQY
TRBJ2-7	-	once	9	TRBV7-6	ASSGGTEQY
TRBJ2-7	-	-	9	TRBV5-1	ASGQGFEQY
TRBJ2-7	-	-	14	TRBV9	ASSVGGNGISYEQY
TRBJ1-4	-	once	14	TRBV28	ASSFTGHSLSEKLF
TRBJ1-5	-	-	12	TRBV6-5	ASSYSVRHQPQH
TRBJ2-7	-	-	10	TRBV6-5	ASSFWGNEQY
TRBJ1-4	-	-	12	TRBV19	ASSRPATNEKLF
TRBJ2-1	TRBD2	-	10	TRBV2	ASRSGSHEQF
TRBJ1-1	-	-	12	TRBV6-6	ASSYSTVNTEAF
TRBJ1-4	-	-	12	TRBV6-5	ASSLTGSVEKLF
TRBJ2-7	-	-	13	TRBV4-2	ASSPKGTQSYEQY
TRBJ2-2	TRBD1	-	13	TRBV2	ASRATGGAIGELF
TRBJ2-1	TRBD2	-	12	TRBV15	ATSKTSSYNEQF
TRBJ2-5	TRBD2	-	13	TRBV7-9	ASSRAGGPQETQY
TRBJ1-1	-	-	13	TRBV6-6	ASTVDGLVNTEAF
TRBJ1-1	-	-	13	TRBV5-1	ASSLDGLMNTEAF
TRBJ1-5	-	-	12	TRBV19	ATSTGYGGQPQH
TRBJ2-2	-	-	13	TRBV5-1	ASSVYRVGTGELF
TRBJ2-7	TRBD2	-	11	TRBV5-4	ANPGTIPYEQY
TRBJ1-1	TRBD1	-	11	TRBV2	ASSYDRGAEAF
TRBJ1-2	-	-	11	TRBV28	ASSWKGSYGYT
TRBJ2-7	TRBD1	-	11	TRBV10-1	ASRGQGAGEQY
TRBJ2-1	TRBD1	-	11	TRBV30	AWKGQGFNEQF
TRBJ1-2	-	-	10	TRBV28	ASSFGHRDYT
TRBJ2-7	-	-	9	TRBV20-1	SAYEVYEQY
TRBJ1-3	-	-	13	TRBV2	ASSVDYGAGNTIY
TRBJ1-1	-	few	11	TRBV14	ASSQTANTEAF
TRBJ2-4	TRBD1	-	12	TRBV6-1	ASSGGTAKNIQY
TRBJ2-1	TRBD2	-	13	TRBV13	ASAKPGLAGHEQF
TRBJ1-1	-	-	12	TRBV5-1	ASSRFGHNTEAF
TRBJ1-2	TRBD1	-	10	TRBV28	ASSLRTGGYT
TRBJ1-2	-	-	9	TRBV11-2	ASSPSEGYT
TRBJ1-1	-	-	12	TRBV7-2	ASKLSPTGVEAF
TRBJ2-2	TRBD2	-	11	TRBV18	ASSTGGAGELF